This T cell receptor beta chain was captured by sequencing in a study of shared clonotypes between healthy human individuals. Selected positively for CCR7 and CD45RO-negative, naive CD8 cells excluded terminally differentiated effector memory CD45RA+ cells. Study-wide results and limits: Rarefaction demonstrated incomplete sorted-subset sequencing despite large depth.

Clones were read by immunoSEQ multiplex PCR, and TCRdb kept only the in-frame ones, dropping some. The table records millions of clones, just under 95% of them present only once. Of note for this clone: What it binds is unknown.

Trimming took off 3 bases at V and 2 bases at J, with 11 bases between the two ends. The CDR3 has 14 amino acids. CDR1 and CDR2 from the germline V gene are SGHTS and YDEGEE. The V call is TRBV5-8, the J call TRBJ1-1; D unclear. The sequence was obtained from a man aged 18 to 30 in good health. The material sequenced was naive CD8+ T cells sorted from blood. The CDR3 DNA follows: TGTGCCAGCAGCTACGGGCCTTTAAACACTGAAGCTTTCTTT. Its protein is CASSYGPLNTEAFF.